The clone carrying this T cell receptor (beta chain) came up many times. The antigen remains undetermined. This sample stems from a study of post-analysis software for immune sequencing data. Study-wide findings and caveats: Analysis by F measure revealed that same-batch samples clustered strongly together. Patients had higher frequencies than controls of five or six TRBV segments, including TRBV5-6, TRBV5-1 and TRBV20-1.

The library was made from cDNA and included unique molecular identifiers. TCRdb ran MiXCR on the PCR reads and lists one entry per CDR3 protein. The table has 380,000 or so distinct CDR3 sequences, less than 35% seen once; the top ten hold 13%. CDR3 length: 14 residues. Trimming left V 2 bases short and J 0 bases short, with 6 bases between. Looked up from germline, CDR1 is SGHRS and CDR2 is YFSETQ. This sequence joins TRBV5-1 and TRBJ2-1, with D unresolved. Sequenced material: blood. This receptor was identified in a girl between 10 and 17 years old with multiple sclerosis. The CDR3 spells CASSLGSSYNEQFF. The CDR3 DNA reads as TGCGCCAGCAGCTTAGGCAGCTCCTACAATGAGCAGTTCTTC.